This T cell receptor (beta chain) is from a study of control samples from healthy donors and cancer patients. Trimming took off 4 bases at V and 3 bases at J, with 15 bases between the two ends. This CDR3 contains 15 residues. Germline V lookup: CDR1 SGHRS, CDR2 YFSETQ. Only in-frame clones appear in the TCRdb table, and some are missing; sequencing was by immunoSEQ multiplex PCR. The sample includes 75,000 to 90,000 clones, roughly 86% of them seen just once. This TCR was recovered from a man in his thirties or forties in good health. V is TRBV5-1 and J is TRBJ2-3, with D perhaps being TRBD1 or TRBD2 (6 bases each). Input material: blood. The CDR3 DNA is TGCGCCAGCAGCCTTCCGGGGGCTGGAACAGATACGCAGTATTTT. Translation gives CASSLPGAGTDTQYF.